This T cell receptor (beta chain) was sequenced in a study of blood T cell repertoires in COVID-19. Per the study methods: By means of reference gene primer amplification, nucleated cell counts were estimated. Method: immunoSEQ multiplex PCR; TCRdb's copy keeps in-frame clones and lacks some. V, J and clone size are those of that table, while D and trimming were read from the DNA. The data contain approximately 70,000 clones, about 91% of them singletons. The V end was cut by 7 bases, the J end by 2 bases, with 10 bases between. From germline, CDR1 is SQVTM and CDR2 ANQGSEA. CDR3 length equals 12 residues.

This receptor was taken from a man aged 40-49 years with COVID-19, enrolled during active disease. Input material: peripheral blood. This chain links TRBV29-1 with TRBJ2-3; perhaps TRBD2 as D (5 bases). The CDR3 protein is CSGEPPTDTQYF. The CDR3 nucleotides read TGCAGCGGGGAGCCCCCCACAGATACGCAGTATTTT.